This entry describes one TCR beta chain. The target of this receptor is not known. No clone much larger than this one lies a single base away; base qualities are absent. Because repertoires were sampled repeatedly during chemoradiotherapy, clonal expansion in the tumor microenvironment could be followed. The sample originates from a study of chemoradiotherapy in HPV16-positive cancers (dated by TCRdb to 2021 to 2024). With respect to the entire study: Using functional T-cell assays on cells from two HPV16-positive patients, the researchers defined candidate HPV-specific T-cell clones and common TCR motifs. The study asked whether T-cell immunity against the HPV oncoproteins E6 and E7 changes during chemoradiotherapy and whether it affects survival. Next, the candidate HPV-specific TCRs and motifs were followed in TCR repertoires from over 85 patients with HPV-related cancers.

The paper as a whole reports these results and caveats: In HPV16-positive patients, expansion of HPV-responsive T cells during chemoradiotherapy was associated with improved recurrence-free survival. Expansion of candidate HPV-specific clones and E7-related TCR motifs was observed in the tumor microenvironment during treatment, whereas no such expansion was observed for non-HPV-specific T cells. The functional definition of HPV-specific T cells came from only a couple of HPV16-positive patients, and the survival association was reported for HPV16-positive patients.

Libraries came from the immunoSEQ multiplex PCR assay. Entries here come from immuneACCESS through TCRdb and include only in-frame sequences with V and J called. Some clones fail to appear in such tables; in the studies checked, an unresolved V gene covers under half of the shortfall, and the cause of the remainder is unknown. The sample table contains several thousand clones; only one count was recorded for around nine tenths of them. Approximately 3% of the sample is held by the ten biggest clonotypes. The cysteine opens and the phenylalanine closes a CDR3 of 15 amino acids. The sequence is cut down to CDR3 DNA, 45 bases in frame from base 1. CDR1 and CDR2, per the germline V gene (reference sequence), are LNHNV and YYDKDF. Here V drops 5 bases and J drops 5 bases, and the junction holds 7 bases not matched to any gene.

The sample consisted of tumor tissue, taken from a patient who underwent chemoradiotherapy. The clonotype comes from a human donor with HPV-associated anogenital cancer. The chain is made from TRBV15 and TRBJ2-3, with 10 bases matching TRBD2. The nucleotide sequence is TGTGCCACCAGCGGGACTAGCGATAGAAAAGATACGCAGTATTTT. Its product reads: CATSGTSDRKDTQYF.